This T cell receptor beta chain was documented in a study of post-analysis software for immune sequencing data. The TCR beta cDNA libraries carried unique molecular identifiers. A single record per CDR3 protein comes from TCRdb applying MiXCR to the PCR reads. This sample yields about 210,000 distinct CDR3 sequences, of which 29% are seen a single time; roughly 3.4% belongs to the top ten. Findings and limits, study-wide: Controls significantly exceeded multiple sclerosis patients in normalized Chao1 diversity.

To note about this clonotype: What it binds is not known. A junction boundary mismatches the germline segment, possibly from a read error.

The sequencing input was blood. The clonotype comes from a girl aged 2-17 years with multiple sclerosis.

CDR3 nucleotide sequence: TGTGCCGGCAGCATTGGGGCAGGGTTGGCCAACGTCCTGACTTTC. Translated: CAGSIGAGLANVLTF. This chain links TRBV7-9 with TRBJ2-6, with D possibly being TRBD1 (5 bases). The CDR3 covers 15 residues. Germline CDR1 and CDR2: SEHNR and FQNEAQ (reference sequence).